This T cell receptor (beta chain) was found in a study of blood T cell repertoires in COVID-19. Study details: Sites across the United States, Italy and Spain contributed samples from acute and convalescent COVID-19. PBMCs, B-cell-depleted T cells, or T cells were the source of the cDNA or gDNA that made up the material.

There are a few counts of this clone. Clones were sequenced by immunoSEQ multiplex PCR, and TCRdb holds only the in-frame ones, with some missing. This sample yields 170,000 or so clones, of which 88% are seen a single time; more than 8.5% belongs to the top ten. V was trimmed by 6 bases and J by 0 bases, leaving 17 bases between them. CDR3 length: 16 residues. Germline loops: CDR1 MRHNA, CDR2 SNTAGT. The source is a woman in her late teens or twenties who had recovered from COVID-19. The chain recombines TRBV6-4 with TRBJ1-2, with a weak D call TRBD1 (5 bases). The sample comprised PBMCs or T cells enriched from blood (not recorded which). This CDR3 is CASRRDTGPSNYGYTF. The CDR3 nucleotides are TGTGCCAGCAGAAGAGATACAGGACCGTCTAACTATGGCTACACCTTC.